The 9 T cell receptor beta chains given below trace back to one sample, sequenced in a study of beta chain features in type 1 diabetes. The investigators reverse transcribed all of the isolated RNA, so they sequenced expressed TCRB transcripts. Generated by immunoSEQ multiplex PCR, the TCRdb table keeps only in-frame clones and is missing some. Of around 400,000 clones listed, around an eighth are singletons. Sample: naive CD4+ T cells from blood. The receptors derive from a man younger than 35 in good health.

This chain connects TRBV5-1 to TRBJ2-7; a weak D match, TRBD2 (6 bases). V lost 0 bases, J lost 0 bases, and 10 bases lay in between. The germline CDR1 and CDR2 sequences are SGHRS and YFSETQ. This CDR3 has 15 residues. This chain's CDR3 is CASSLAVSGSYEQYF. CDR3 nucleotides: TGCGCCAGCAGCTTGGCCGTTAGCGGCTCCTACGAGCAGTACTTC. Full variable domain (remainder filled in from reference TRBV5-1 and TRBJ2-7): KAGVTQTPRYLIKTRGQQVTLSCSPISGHRSVSWYQQTPGQGLQFLFEYFSETQRNKGNFPGRFSGRQFSNSRSEMNVSTLELGDSALYLCASSLAVSGSYEQYFGPGTRLTVT.

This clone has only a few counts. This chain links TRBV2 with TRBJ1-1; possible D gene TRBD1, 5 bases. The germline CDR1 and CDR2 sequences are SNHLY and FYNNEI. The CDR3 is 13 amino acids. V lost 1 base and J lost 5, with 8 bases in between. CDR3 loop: CASSEGGGTEAFF. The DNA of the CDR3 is TGTGCCAGCAGTGAAGGGGGGGGTACTGAAGCTTTCTTT.

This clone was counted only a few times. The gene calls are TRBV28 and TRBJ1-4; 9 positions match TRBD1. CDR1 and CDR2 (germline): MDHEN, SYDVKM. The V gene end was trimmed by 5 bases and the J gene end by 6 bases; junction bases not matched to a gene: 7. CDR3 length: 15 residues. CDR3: CASSQTGGRYEKLFF. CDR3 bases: TGTGCCAGCAGTCAAACAGGGGGCCGGTATGAAAAACTGTTTTTT.

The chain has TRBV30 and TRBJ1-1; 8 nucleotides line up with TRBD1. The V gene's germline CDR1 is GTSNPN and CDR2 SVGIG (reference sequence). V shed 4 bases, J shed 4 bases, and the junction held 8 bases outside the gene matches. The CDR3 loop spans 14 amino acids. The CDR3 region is CAWKTDRGGTEAFF. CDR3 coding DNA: TGTGCCTGGAAGACCGACAGGGGAGGCACTGAAGCTTTCTTT.

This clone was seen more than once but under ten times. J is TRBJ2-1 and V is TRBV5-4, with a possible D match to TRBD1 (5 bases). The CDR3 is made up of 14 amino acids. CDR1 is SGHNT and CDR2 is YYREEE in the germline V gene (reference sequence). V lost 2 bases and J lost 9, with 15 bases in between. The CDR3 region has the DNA TGTGCCAGCAGCTTATCCAGGGTTTTAGGTGAGCAGTTCTTC. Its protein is CASSLSRVLGEQFF.

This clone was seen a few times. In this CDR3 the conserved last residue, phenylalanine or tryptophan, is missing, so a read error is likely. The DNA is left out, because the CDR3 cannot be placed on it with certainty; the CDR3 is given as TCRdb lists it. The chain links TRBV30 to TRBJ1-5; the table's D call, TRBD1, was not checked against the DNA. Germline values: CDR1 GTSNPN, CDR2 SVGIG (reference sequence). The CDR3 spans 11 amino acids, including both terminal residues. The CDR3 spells CAWLSPQGGRV.

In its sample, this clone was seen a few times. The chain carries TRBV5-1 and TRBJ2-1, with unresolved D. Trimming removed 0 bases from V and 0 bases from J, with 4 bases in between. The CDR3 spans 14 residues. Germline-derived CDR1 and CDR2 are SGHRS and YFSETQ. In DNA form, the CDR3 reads TGCGCCAGCAGCTTGGGGAGCTCCTACAATGAGCAGTTCTTC. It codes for CASSLGSSYNEQFF.

CDR3 DNA: TGTGCCAGCAGCCCCGCGGGACTAGCGGGACTTGGAGAGACCCAGTACTTC. Translated: CASSPAGLAGLGETQYF. The rearrangement joins TRBV7-2 to TRBJ2-5; 13 bases fit TRBD2. Looked up from germline, CDR1 is SGHTA and CDR2 is FQGNSA. This CDR3 spans 17 amino acids. Trimming at V came to 5 bases and at J to 4 bases, leaving 10 bases not matched to a gene.

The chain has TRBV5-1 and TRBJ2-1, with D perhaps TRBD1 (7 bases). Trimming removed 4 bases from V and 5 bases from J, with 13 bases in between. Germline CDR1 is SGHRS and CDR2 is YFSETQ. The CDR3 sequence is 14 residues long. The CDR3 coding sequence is TGCGCCAGCAGCCGGAGGGGGCCCGACAATGAGCAGTTCTTC. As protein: CASSRRGPDNEQFF.